The present T cell receptor (beta chain) was sequenced within a study of technical replicates of blood from a few donors. Trimming shortened V by 1 base and J by 7 bases, and 22 bases separated the two germline ends. CDR3 length: 16 amino acids. CDR1 and CDR2 (germline): GTSNPN, SVGIG (reference sequence). Profiling relied on immunoSEQ multiplex PCR, and the TCRdb table lists in-frame clones only, not all of them. The sample contains roughly 90,000 clones, almost 97% of which appear only once. The specimen was T cells isolated from PBMCs. This chain joins TRBV30 and TRBJ1-1, with D possibly being TRBD1 (6 bases). This TCR derives from a human donor in good health. The CDR3 region is CAWSGIRTEAASEAFF. In DNA form, the CDR3 reads TGTGCCTGGAGTGGGATTCGGACAGAGGCGGCAAGTGAAGCTTTCTTT.